This T cell receptor (beta chain) comes out of a study of vaccination and CD4 T cells after COVID-19. Sequencing of the DNA from cultured CD4+ T cells was carried out with the Oncomine TCR Beta short-read assay. TCRdb fed the PCR reads into MiXCR, producing one record per CDR3 protein. The sample contains about 27,000 distinct CDR3 sequences, 55% to 80% of which appear only once. Described treatment: approximately 10-day PBMC culture with coronavirus spike peptide pools or control peptides (ViraFEST assay). CDR1 is DFQATT and CDR2 is SNEGSKA in the germline V gene (reference sequence). The CDR3 runs to 13 residues. V gave up 3 bases and J gave up 2 bases, with 10 bases separating them. Regarding this clonotype: Its antigen is as yet unknown.

The clonotype was recovered from a human donor who received a COVID-19 vaccine. This rearrangement joins TRBV20-1 to TRBJ2-5, with D possibly TRBD2 on 5 matching bases. The sample was CD4+ T cells from blood, cultured in vitro, taken after SARS-CoV-2 vaccination. The CDR3 DNA reads as TGCAGTGCTAGCGGGGAAATGCAAGAGACCCAGTACTTC. Translating it yields CSASGEMQETQYF.